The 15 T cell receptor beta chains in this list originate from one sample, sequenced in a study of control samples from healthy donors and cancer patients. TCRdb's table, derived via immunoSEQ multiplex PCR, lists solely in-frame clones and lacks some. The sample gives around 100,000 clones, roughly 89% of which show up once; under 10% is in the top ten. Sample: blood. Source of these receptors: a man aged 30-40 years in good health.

The CDR3 DNA reads as TGTGCCAGCAAGGTCCCGGGGACGAACACCGGGGAGCTGTTTTTT. Translation: CASKVPGTNTGELFF. This chain links TRBV6-5 with TRBJ2-2, with D perhaps TRBD2 (5 bases). Germline V gene lookup returns CDR1 MNHEY and CDR2 SVGAGI. Trimming removed 7 bases from V and 0 bases from J, with 12 bases in between. This CDR3 has 15 amino acids.

CDR3 region: CARVRGDLLHEQYV. CDR3 in DNA: TGTGCCAGAGTACGGGGTGATCTTCTCCACGAGCAGTACGTC. The gene calls are TRBV7-9 and TRBJ2-7, with D perhaps matching TRBD2 (5 bases). Trimming left V 9 bases short and J 5 bases short, with 20 bases between. The CDR3 is made up of 14 amino acids. Germline-derived CDR1 and CDR2 are SEHNR and FQNEAQ (reference sequence).

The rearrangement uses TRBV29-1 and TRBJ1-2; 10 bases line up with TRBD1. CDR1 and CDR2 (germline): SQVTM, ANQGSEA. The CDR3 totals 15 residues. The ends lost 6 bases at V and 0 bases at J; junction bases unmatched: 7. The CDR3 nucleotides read TGCAGCGTCGGGGACAGGGGATCCGCTAACTATGGCTACACCTTC. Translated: CSVGDRGSANYGYTF.

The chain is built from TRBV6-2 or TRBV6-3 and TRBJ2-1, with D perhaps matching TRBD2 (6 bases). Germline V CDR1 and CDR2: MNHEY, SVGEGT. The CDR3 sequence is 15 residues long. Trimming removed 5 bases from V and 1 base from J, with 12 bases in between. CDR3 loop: CASSPPEGSYNEQFF. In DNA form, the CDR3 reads TGTGCCAGCAGTCCCCCGGAGGGATCCTACAATGAGCAGTTCTTC.

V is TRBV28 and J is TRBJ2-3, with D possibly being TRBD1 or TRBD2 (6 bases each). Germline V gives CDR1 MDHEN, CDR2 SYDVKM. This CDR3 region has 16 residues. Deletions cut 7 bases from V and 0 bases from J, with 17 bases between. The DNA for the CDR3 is TGTGCCAGCATACCTCCGGGGGCGCGAAGCACAGATACGCAGTATTTT. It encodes CASIPPGARSTDTQYF.

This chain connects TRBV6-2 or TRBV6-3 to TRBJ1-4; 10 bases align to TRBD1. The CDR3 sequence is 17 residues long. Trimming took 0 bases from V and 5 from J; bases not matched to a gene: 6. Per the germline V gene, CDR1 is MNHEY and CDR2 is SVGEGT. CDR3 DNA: TGTGCCAGCAGTTACTCCCCGGGACAGGGGCTAAATGAAAAACTGTTTTTT. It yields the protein CASSYSPGQGLNEKLFF.

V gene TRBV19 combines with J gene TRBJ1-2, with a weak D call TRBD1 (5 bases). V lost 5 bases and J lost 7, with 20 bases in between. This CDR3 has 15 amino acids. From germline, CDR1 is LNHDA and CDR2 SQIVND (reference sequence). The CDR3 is CASSAAQGHKAGYTF. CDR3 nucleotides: TGTGCCAGTAGTGCAGCGCAGGGCCACAAGGCTGGCTACACCTTC.

CDR3 residues: CASSVGQGATEAFF. The CDR3 nucleotides read TGTGCCAGCAGCGTAGGGCAGGGGGCCACTGAAGCTTTCTTT. The chain links TRBV9 to TRBJ1-1; TRBD1 matches at 8 bases. V lost 0 bases, J lost 4 bases, and 2 bases stayed unmatched. Germline CDR1 and CDR2: SGDLS and YYNGEE. CDR3 length: 14 residues.

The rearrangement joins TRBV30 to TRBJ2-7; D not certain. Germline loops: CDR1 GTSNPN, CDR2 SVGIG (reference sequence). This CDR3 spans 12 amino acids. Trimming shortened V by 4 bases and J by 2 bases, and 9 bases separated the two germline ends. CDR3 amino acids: CAWTVTAYEQYF. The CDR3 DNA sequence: TGTGCCTGGACGGTCACCGCCTACGAGCAGTACTTC.

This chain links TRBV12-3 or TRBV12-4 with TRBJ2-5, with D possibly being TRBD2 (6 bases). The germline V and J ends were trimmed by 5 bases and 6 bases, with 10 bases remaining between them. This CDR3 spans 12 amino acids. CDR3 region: CASSAGGKTQYF. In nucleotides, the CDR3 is TGTGCCAGCAGTGCAGGAGGGAAGACCCAGTACTTC.

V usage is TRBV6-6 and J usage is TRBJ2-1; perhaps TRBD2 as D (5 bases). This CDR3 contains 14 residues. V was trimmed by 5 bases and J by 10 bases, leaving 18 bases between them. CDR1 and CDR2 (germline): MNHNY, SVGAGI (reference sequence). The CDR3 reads CASSNGLALVEQFF. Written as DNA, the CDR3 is TGTGCCAGCAGTAATGGACTTGCCTTGGTAGAGCAGTTCTTC.

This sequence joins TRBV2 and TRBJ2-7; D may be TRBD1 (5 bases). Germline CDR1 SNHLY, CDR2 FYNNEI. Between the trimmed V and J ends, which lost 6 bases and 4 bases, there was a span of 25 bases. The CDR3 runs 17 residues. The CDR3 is CASSVHTLQERLYEQYF. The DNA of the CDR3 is TGTGCCAGCAGCGTACATACCCTACAGGAACGATTATACGAGCAGTACTTC.

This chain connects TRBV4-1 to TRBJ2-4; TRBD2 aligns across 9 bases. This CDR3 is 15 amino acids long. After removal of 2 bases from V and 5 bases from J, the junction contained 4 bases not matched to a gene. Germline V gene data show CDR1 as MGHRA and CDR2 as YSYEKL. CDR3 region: CASSQLSGSQNIQYF. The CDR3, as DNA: TGCGCCAGCAGCCAACTTAGCGGGAGCCAAAACATTCAGTACTTC.

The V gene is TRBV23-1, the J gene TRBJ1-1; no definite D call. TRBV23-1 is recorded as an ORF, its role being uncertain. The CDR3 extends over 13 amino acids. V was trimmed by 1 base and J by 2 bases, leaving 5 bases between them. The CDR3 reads CASSQFPNTEAFF. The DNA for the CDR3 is TGCGCCAGCAGTCAATTCCCCAACACTGAAGCTTTCTTT.

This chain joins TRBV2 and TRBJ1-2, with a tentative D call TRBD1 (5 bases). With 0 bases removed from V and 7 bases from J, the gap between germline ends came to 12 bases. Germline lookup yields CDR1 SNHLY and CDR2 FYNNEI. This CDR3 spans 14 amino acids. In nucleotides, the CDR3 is TGTGCCAGCAGTGAAGCGCGTCAGGGAGGTGGCTACACCTTC. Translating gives CASSEARQGGGYTF.